What follows are 20 T cell receptor beta chains derived from one specimen sequenced in a study of a mutant IDH1 vaccine in newly diagnosed glioma. Which antigens these TCRs recognize remains unknown. Produced via immunoSEQ multiplex PCR; TCRdb's table is partial and in-frame only. The data hold about 62,000 clones, with around 91% observed a single time. Time point defined: week 11, during vaccination. In every dose of vaccine, 300 ug of mutant IDH1 20-mer peptide was given alongside topical imiquimod. The specimen comprised PBMCs, sampled from a glioma patient whose treatment included an IDH1 peptide vaccine. The receptors here all came from a middle-aged man with glioma.

In DNA form, the CDR3 reads TGTGCCACCAGCGCGGGACAGGGGGCGAACGAGCAGTACTTC. As protein: CATSAGQGANEQYF. This chain links TRBV15 with TRBJ2-5, with TRBD1 matching 12 bases. The assigned J gene may be wrong: the sequence end matches TRBJ2-7 better. The CDR3 is made up of 14 amino acids. Germline V lookup: CDR1 LNHNV, CDR2 YYDKDF (reference sequence).

J is TRBJ1-4 and V is TRBV19; 8 bases fit TRBD1. Per the germline V gene, CDR1 is LNHDA and CDR2 is SQIVND (reference sequence). The trim removed 5 bases at V and 15 bases at J, leaving 17 bases unmatched. The CDR3 sequence is 15 residues long. The CDR3 here is CASSGPRTGTVRLFF. The CDR3 DNA is TGTGCCAGTAGTGGCCCCCGGACAGGGACGGTGCGATTGTTTTTT. Using reference TRBV19 and TRBJ1-4 for the parts outside the CDR3, the full variable domain is DGGITQSPKYLFRKEGQNVTLSCEQNLNHDAMYWYRQDPGQGLRLIYYSQIVNDFQKGDIAEGYSVSREKKESFPLTVTSAQKNPTAFYLCASSGPRTGTVRLFFGSGTQLSVL.

In this sample, this clone turned up a few times. The chain employs TRBV28 and TRBJ2-7; 8 bases agree with TRBD1. Germline V CDR1 and CDR2: MDHEN, SYDVKM. V shed 5 bases and J 0 bases; nucleotides not matched to a gene: 6. CDR3 length: 15 amino acids. CDR3 sequence reads: CASSVGQASSYEQYV. CDR3 in DNA: TGTGCCAGCAGTGTGGGACAGGCGAGCTCCTACGAGCAGTACGTC.

This chain connects TRBV30 to TRBJ1-3; D gene uncertain. The CDR3 loop spans 15 amino acids. V dropped 2 bases and J dropped 2 bases, with 13 bases sitting between them. From germline, CDR1 is GTSNPN and CDR2 SVGIG (reference sequence). CDR3 bases: TGTGCCTGGAGTACGGGCTGGAGGGCTGGAAACACCATATATTTT. Translated: CAWSTGWRAGNTIYF.

The chain combines TRBV19 with TRBJ2-3, with 7 bases matching TRBD2. CDR1 is LNHDA, CDR2 SQIVND, per germline (reference sequence). Germline trimming cut 6 bases from V and 4 bases from J; bases unmatched to any gene: 4. This CDR3 has 13 amino acids. CDR3 amino acids: CASSWGGPDTQYF. CDR3 bases: TGTGCCAGTAGCTGGGGGGGACCAGATACGCAGTATTTT.

V usage is TRBV18 and J usage is TRBJ1-6; TRBD1 matches at 9 bases. Germline loops: CDR1 KGHSH, CDR2 LQKENI. CDR3 length: 14 amino acids. V was clipped by 6 bases and J by 7 bases; unmatched bases: 4. Here the CDR3 DNA reads TGTGCCAGCTCCCTGGACAGGGGCAATTCACCCCTCCACTTT. Its protein is CASSLDRGNSPLHF.

J is TRBJ1-5 and V is TRBV9; no firm D call. Per the germline V gene, CDR1 is SGDLS and CDR2 is YYNGEE. The CDR3 has 14 residues. Trimming took 0 bases from V and 0 from J, leaving 4 bases between them. CDR3 loop: CASSVGNSNQPQHF. The DNA of the CDR3 is TGTGCCAGCAGCGTAGGGAATAGCAATCAGCCCCAGCATTTT.

This sequence joins TRBV4-3 and TRBJ2-6; 9 nucleotides agree with TRBD2. Germline V CDR1 and CDR2: LGHNA, YSLEER. This CDR3 is 18 amino acids long. Losses at the gene ends were 3 bases for V and 0 bases for J; bases not matched to a gene: 6. The CDR3 protein is CASSQDGLATSGANVLTF. The CDR3 region has the DNA TGCGCCAGCAGCCAGGACGGACTAGCGACCTCTGGGGCCAACGTCCTGACTTTC.

V usage is TRBV28 and J usage is TRBJ1-5; 7 nucleotides match TRBD1. Looked up from germline, CDR1 is MDHEN and CDR2 is SYDVKM. V trimming: 8 bases; J trimming: 5 bases; junction bases outside the gene matches: 6. This CDR3 is 13 amino acids long. CDR3 nucleotides: TGTGCCAGCGAATCGACAGGGCATCAGCCCCAGCATTTT. Translated, it gives CASESTGHQPQHF.

This chain connects TRBV2 to TRBJ1-5, with TRBD1 matching over 9 bases. Germline V CDR1 and CDR2: SNHLY, FYNNEI. The CDR3 extends over 16 amino acids. V was clipped by 6 bases and J by 3 bases; unmatched bases: 9. The CDR3 reads CASRELDRGINQPQHF. The DNA for the CDR3 is TGTGCCAGCAGGGAACTTGACAGGGGGATCAATCAGCCCCAGCATTTT.

The rearrangement links TRBV7-2 to TRBJ2-7; perhaps D is TRBD1 or TRBD2 (5 bases each). This CDR3 is built from 14 residues. Per germline, CDR1 SGHTA and CDR2 FQGNSA. V was pared by 1 base and J by 7 bases, with 14 bases between. CDR3 loop: CASSLGPGRAEQYF. CDR3 coding DNA: TGTGCCAGCAGCTTAGGGCCAGGGAGAGCGGAGCAGTACTTC.

CDR3 DNA sequence: TGTGCCAGCAGTCTGTGGGGAAGGGGGAGGGAGCTGTTTTTT. Translated, it gives CASSLWGRGRELFF. J is TRBJ2-2 and V is TRBV27; weak D call: TRBD1 (6 bases). Per the germline V gene, CDR1 is MNHEY and CDR2 is SMNVEV (reference sequence). The CDR3 covers 14 residues. The V gene lost 5 bases and the J gene lost 9 bases, with 16 bases spanning the gap.

The V call is TRBV7-9, the J call TRBJ1-5; D not resolved. Germline CDR1 is SEHNR and CDR2 is FQNEAQ (reference sequence). Trimming left V 0 bases short and J 6 bases short, with 6 bases between. The CDR3 totals 13 residues. The CDR3 spells CASSLAPGQPQHF. DNA of the CDR3: TGTGCCAGCAGCTTAGCCCCGGGTCAGCCCCAGCATTTT.

This sequence joins TRBV9 and TRBJ2-2; 9 bases are shared with TRBD1. V was pared by 6 bases and J by 4 bases, with 10 bases of the junction left unmatched. The CDR3 has 16 amino acids. Germline loops: CDR1 SGDLS, CDR2 YYNGEE. Here the CDR3 reads CASNLPGQGSTGELFF. Here the CDR3 DNA reads TGTGCCAGCAACCTCCCGGGACAGGGATCCACCGGGGAGCTGTTTTTT.

The gene calls are TRBV4-1 and TRBJ2-5; D remains unclear. CDR3 length: 15 amino acids. Germline V CDR1 and CDR2: MGHRA, YSYEKL. Trimming left V 0 bases short and J 7 bases short, with 15 bases between. In DNA, the CDR3 is TGCGCCAGCAGCCAAGAACCCTGGTGGGGATGGACCCAGTACTTC. Translation: CASSQEPWWGWTQYF.

V is TRBV30 and J is TRBJ1-6; TRBD1 matches 8 bases. This CDR3 spans 14 amino acids. V gave up 5 bases and J gave up 10 bases; unmatched junction bases: 10. Germline V lookup: CDR1 GTSNPN, CDR2 SVGIG (reference sequence). In nucleotides, the CDR3 is TGTGCCTGGGAAATTTCAGGGGGCGGATCACCCCTCCACTTT. This codes for CAWEISGGGSPLHF.

V usage is TRBV7-6 and J usage is TRBJ1-1; D uncertain. Trimming took 1 base from V and 1 from J, leaving 13 bases between them. The CDR3 length is 16 residues. Germline loops: CDR1 SGHVS, CDR2 FNYEAQ. The CDR3 is CASSLDSGIGNTEAFF. In DNA form, the CDR3 reads TGTGCCAGCAGCTTAGATTCGGGGATCGGGAACACTGAAGCTTTCTTT.

This clone was found once. The chain uses TRBV27 and TRBJ1-1; 7 bases fit TRBD1. The CDR3 extends over 14 amino acids. V gave up 2 bases and J gave up 6 bases; unmatched junction bases: 6. CDR1 and CDR2 from the germline V gene are MNHEY and SMNVEV (reference sequence). DNA for the CDR3: TGTGCCAGCAGTTTAACAGGGGAGCACGCTGAAGCTTTCTTT. It encodes CASSLTGEHAEAFF.

This chain joins TRBV4-1 and TRBJ2-3; no clear D. The length of the CDR3 is 16 residues. The germline V gene has CDR1 MGHRA and CDR2 YSYEKL. V lost 1 base and J lost 0, with 11 bases in between. The CDR3 region has the DNA TGCGCCAGCAGCCAAGTACACAGCACTAGCACAGATACGCAGTATTTT. Translation gives CASSQVHSTSTDTQYF.

This clone was seen once. The chain carries TRBV10-3 and TRBJ1-5, with D perhaps TRBD1 (5 bases). The CDR3 spans 16 residues. V lost 0 bases and J 0 bases, leaving 9 bases between the germline ends. CDR1 is ENHRY, CDR2 SYGVKD, per germline. Here the CDR3 DNA reads TGTGCCATCAGTGAGTCGGGGGGGGGTAGCAATCAGCCCCAGCATTTT. Its protein product is CAISESGGGSNQPQHF.